The clone carrying this T cell receptor (beta chain) was detected only a few times. Its target is not known. This record comes from a study of blood T cells in healthy people across ages. General study results and limits: Older age coincided with a roughly linear decline in TCR beta diversity per million T cells. Expanded clonotype shifts may have been confounded, as the donors had an unknown CMV status.

Sample-barcoded 5' priming and a J-beta primer mix drove a second PCR of about 6 to 11 cycles. Unique molecular identifiers of 12 random nucleotides labeled each cDNA. Every sample gave at least 2.5 million paired-end reads containing CDR3. A single record per CDR3 protein comes from TCRdb applying MiXCR to the 5' RACE reads. This sample has hundreds of thousands of distinct CDR3 sequences, with approximately 30% found just once. Germline lookup yields CDR1 DFQATT and CDR2 SNEGSKA (reference sequence). The CDR3 covers 14 residues. J gave up 7 bases and V 2 bases, and 8 bases lay outside the gene matches.

The TCR was taken from a woman older than 75 in good health. This rearrangement joins TRBV20-1 to TRBJ1-5, with 7 bases identical to TRBD1. The sequencing input was blood. CDR3 coding DNA: TGCAGTGCTAGATTTCAGGGGGGACGGCAGCCCCAGCATTTT. Translating gives CSARFQGGRQPQHF.